What follows is one TCR beta chain and its context. What it binds is unknown. This record belongs to a study of CD8+CD57+ T cells in acquired aplastic anemia. Overall study: Recorded DNA amounts for sorted CD4+ and CD8+ cells had an average of about 3.5 ug. On average, healthy donors gave some 11 million reads for CD4+ cells. Study-level results: Common to patients and controls were about 31 CD8+ CDR3 sequences. Significant differences in CD8+ Simpson's diversity were not observed between patients and controls.

Germline CDR1 is DFQATT and CDR2 is SNEGSKA (reference sequence). The V gene lost 3 bases and the J gene lost 2 bases, with 13 bases spanning the gap. This CDR3 is 14 amino acids long. The use of genomic DNA as template underpinned the TCR beta VDJ and CDR3 profiling. TCRdb reanalysed the reads using MiXCR and keeps one entry per CDR3 protein. The data hold more than 100,000 distinct CDR3 sequences, with around 46% observed a single time. Source material: sorted CD4+, CD8+, or CD8+CD57+ T cells (not recorded which) from PBMCs. The chain combines TRBV20-1 with TRBJ2-5, with D possibly matching TRBD2 (7 bases). This clonotype originated in a human donor in good health, serving as a control. The CDR3 loop reads CSARRGGRQETQYF. The CDR3 DNA reads TGCAGTGCTAGGAGGGGGGGGCGGCAAGAGACCCAGTACTTC.